This T cell receptor beta chain derives from a study of T cell responses to AZD1222 COVID-19 vaccine. Broader study findings: CD4 TCRs associated with vaccination spanned spike, dominating at 160-218 and 743-854. Nearly half of the spike-specific TCRs reportedly recognize variant regions that carry no mutations. Repertoires were obtained solely post-peak T cell response.

A remark on this clone: Antigen: not known. Distinct nucleotide sequences in the sample also encode this CDR3.

This table comes from immunoSEQ multiplex PCR, and its TCRdb copy is limited to in-frame clones, with some not included. This sample has tens of thousands of clones, with around 90% found just once. Germline loops: CDR1 MDHEN, CDR2 SYDVKM. This CDR3 comprises 12 residues. Unmatched junction bases numbered 4, after V lost 11 bases and J lost 1 base. The source material was peripheral blood, sampled on day 0 of AZD1222 vaccination. The chain links TRBV28 to TRBJ1-1; 7 nucleotides match TRBD1. This sequence originates from an adult in good health. In DNA, the CDR3 is TGTGCCTCAAGGGGGCCGAACACTGAAGCTTTCTTT. Its protein product is CASRGPNTEAFF.